These T cell receptor beta chains were read from a single sample in a study of early T cells in non-severe SARS-CoV-2 infection. TCRdb passed the 5' RACE reads through MiXCR, listing each CDR3 protein once. Found here are fewer than 75,000 distinct CDR3 sequences, around 20% of them singletons; the top ten hold 16%. Sequencing was performed on whole blood, taken at baseline. The source of these receptors is an adult who was a healthcare worker with PCR-confirmed SARS-CoV-2 infection or an uninfected control (not recorded which). CDR3s leave out the opening cysteine and the closing phenylalanine or tryptophan. Each record gives: J gene, V gene, clone size, CDR3 protein. Clone size appears in some rows only: once, few, many, or a class for an expanded clone.

J: TRBJ1-5; V: TRBV3-1; size: few; CDR3: ASSQQGDSPQH
J: TRBJ1-1; V: TRBV7-9; size: few; CDR3: ASSFETGTTEAF
J: TRBJ2-3; V: TRBV28; size: few; CDR3: ASSYKPRDTDTQY
J: TRBJ2-1; V: TRBV5-5; size: NA; CDR3: ASSSPLTSFGEQF
J: TRBJ2-5; V: TRBV11-2; size: few; CDR3: ASSLETQETQY
J: TRBJ1-2; V: TRBV18; size: many; CDR3: ASSPIKAGNYGYT
J: TRBJ1-2; V: TRBV3-1; size: many; CDR3: ASGPQGMTGYT
J: TRBJ2-4; V: TRBV20-1; size: NA; CDR3: SARQGGGFSKNIQY
J: TRBJ2-3; V: TRBV5-1; size: few; CDR3: ASSPETVPDTQY
J: TRBJ2-1; V: TRBV24-1; size: NA; CDR3: ATSDWAGKGQF
J: TRBJ1-1; V: TRBV15; size: NA; CDR3: ATSPTGANAEAF
J: TRBJ1-2; V: TRBV6-2/TRBV6-3; size: NA; CDR3: ASSYADRGLDGYT
J: TRBJ1-6; V: TRBV3-1; size: NA; CDR3: ASSGGGSSYNSPLH
J: TRBJ1-1; V: TRBV15; size: NA; CDR3: ATSRDTRVVEAF
J: TRBJ2-1; V: TRBV19; size: NA; CDR3: ASSYGSPTSYNEQF
J: TRBJ2-3; V: TRBV7-9; size: few; CDR3: ASSPETGGRDTQY
J: TRBJ1-1; V: TRBV6-1; size: many; CDR3: ASTPDREAF
J: TRBJ1-4; V: TRBV7-9; size: NA; CDR3: ASSESGPEAGEKLF
J: TRBJ2-7; V: TRBV4-1; size: NA; CDR3: ASSQEGHSYEQY
J: TRBJ2-1; V: TRBV20-1; size: NA; CDR3: SARGLRGMNEQF
J: TRBJ2-1; V: TRBV20-1; size: NA; CDR3: SAHRLAGYNEQF
J: TRBJ1-2; V: TRBV11-2; size: NA; CDR3: ASSLDPTGHRGYT
J: TRBJ2-7; V: TRBV5-1; size: NA; CDR3: ASSSGMVRMDSYEQY
J: TRBJ1-2; V: TRBV4-1; size: NA; CDR3: ASSRSWDRAYGYT
J: TRBJ2-5; V: TRBV7-9; size: NA; CDR3: ASSSSGGLQETQY
J: TRBJ1-6; V: TRBV5-1; size: NA; CDR3: ASSWTKDSPLH
J: TRBJ1-1; V: TRBV5-5; size: NA; CDR3: ASSPLSGPINTEAF
J: TRBJ2-7; V: TRBV3-1; size: many; CDR3: ASTLQGDVEQY
J: TRBJ1-3; V: TRBV3-1; size: NA; CDR3: ASSQGGAGGIGNTIY
J: TRBJ1-4; V: TRBV7-9; size: few; CDR3: ASRRQPGLF
J: TRBJ2-1; V: TRBV29-1; size: NA; CDR3: SGNGQGTYNEQF
J: TRBJ2-1; V: TRBV5-1; size: NA; CDR3: ASSAPEQGVSEQF
J: TRBJ2-7; V: TRBV10-2; size: NA; CDR3: ASSAFYEQY
J: TRBJ2-5; V: TRBV20-1; size: NA; CDR3: SAQASAETQY
J: TRBJ1-6; V: TRBV3-1; size: few; CDR3: ASSHLGGNSPLH
J: TRBJ2-7; V: TRBV5-1; size: few; CDR3: ASSFRGSYEQY
J: TRBJ2-5; V: TRBV7-8; size: NA; CDR3: ASSLSVLAGNQETQY
J: TRBJ1-6; V: TRBV5-1; size: NA; CDR3: ASSLLPGQDSSSPLH
J: TRBJ2-2; V: TRBV12-3/TRBV12-4; size: few; CDR3: ASRNLAGVGELF
J: TRBJ2-3; V: TRBV10-1; size: NA; CDR3: ASSEGGRTDTQY
J: TRBJ2-3; V: TRBV27; size: few; CDR3: ASSLDGQDQQY
J: TRBJ1-1; V: TRBV10-3; size: NA; CDR3: AISELGTEAF
J: TRBJ2-1; V: TRBV12-3/TRBV12-4; size: few; CDR3: ASSYSSGGHIEQF
J: TRBJ2-7; V: TRBV10-3; size: few; CDR3: AITTGTGVREQY
J: TRBJ2-7; V: TRBV12-3/TRBV12-4; size: few; CDR3: ASSFAYQGYEQY
J: TRBJ1-1; V: TRBV5-6; size: few; CDR3: ASSSATGMNTEAF
J: TRBJ1-2; V: TRBV19; size: NA; CDR3: ASSIGMTNYGYT
J: TRBJ2-3; V: TRBV10-3; size: few; CDR3: AISEFTSTDTQY
J: TRBJ1-2; V: TRBV3-1; size: few; CDR3: ASSFRDSGYGYT
J: TRBJ1-1; V: TRBV7-8; size: many; CDR3: ASSPGLGGTEAF
J: TRBJ2-7; V: TRBV3-1; size: many; CDR3: ASSQGTYEQY
J: TRBJ1-1; V: TRBV30; size: NA; CDR3: AWSVIMNTEAF
J: TRBJ2-1; V: TRBV13; size: few; CDR3: ASSPRVAGGNEQF
J: TRBJ2-2; V: TRBV2; size: NA; CDR3: TSRLDSGTPNTGELF